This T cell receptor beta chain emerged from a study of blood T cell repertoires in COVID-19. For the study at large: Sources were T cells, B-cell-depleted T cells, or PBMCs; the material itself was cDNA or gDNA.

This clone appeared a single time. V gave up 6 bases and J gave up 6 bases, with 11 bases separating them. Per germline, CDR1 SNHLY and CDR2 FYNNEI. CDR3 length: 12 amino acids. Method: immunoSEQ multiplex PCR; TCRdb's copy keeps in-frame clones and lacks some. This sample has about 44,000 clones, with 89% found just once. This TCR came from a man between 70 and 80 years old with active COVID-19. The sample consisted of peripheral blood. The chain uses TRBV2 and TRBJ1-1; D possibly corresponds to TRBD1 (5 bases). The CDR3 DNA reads TGTGCCAGCAGCCCAGGGAGGGCTGAAGCTTTCTTT. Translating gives CASSPGRAEAFF.